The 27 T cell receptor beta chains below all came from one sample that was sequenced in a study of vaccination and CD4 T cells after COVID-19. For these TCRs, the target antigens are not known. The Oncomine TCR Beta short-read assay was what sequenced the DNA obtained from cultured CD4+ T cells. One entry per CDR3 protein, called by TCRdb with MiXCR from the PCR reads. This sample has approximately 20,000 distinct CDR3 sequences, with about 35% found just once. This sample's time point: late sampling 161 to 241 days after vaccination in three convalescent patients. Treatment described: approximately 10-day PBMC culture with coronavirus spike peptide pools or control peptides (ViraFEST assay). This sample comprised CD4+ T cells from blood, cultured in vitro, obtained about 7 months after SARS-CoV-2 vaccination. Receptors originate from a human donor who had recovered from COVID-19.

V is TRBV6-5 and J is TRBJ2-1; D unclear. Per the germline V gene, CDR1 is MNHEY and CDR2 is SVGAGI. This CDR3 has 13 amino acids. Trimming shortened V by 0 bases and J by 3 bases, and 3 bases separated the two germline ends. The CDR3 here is CASSYSGYNEQFF. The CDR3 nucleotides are TGTGCCAGCAGTTACTCGGGCTACAATGAGCAGTTCTTC.

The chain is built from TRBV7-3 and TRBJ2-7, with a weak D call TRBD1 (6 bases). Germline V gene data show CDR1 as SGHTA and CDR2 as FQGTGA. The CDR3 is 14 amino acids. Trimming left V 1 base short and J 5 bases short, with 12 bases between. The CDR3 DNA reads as TGTGCCAGCAGCTTAATGGGGGCAGGGGACGAGCAGTACTTC. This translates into CASSLMGAGDEQYF.

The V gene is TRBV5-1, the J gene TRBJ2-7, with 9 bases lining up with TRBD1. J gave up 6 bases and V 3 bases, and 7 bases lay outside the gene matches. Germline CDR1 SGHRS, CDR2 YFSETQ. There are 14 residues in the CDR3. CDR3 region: CASSSTGGVGEQYF. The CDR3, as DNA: TGCGCCAGCAGCTCCACAGGGGGCGTAGGCGAGCAGTACTTC. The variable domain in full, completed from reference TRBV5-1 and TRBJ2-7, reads KAGVTQTPRYLIKTRGQQVTLSCSPISGHRSVSWYQQTPGQGLQFLFEYFSETQRNKGNFPGRFSGRQFSNSRSEMNVSTLELGDSALYLCASSSTGGVGEQYFGPGTRLTVT.

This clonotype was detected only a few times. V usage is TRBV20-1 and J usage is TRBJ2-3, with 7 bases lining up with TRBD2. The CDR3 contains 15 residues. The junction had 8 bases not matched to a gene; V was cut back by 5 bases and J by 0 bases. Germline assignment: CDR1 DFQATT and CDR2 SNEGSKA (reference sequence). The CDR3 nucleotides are TGCAGTGCTTTATCCGGGACTACTAGCACAGATACGCAGTATTTT. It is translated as CSALSGTTSTDTQYF.

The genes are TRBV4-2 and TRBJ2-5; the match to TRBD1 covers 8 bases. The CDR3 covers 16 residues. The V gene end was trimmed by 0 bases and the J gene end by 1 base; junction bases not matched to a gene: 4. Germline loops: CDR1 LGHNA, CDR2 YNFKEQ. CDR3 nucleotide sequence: TGTGCCAGCAGCCAAGATTCCGGGACAGGCCAAGAGACCCAGTACTTC. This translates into CASSQDSGTGQETQYF.

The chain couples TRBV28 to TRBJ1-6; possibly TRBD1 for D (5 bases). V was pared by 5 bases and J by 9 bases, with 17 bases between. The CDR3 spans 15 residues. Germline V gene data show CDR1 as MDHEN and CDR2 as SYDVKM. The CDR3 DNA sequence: TGTGCCAGCAGTGATCCGGGCAGGGTTGGTTCACCCCTCCACTTT. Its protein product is CASSDPGRVGSPLHF. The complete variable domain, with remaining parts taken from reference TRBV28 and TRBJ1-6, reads DVKVTQSSRYLVKRTGEKVFLECVQDMDHENMFWYRQDPGLGLRLIYFSYDVKMKEKGDIPEGYSVSREKKERFSLILESASTNQTSMYLCASSDPGRVGSPLHFGNGTRLTVT.

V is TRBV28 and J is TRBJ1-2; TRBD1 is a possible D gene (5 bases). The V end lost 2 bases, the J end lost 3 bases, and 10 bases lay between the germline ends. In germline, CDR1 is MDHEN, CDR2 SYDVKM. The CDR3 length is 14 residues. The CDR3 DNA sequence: TGTGCCAGCAGTTTACATAGCAGGGACTATGGCTACACCTTC. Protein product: CASSLHSRDYGYTF.

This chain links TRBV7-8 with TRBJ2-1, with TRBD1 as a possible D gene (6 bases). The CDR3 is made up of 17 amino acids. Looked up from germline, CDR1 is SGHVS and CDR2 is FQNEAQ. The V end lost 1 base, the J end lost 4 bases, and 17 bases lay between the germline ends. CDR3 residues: CASSLVQATGQYNEQFF. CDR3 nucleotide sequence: TGTGCCAGCAGCTTAGTTCAAGCGACAGGTCAGTACAATGAGCAGTTCTTC.

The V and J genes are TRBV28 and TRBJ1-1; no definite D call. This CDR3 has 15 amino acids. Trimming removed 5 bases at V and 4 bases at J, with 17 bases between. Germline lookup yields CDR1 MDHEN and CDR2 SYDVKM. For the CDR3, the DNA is TGTGCCAGCAGTCCGTCGGTCGGGTCGGGCACTGAAGCTTTCTTT. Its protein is CASSPSVGSGTEAFF.

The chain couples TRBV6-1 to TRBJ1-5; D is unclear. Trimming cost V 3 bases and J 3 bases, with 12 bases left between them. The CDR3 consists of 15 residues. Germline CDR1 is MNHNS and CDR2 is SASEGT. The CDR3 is CASSDSGRLNQPQHF. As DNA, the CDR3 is TGTGCCAGCAGTGATTCGGGCAGGCTCAATCAGCCCCAGCATTTT.

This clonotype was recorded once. CDR3 nucleotide sequence: TGTGCCAGCAGTTACGATTCGGGACAGGGGTTCATTGGCCAATATGGCTACACCTTC. This sequence encodes CASSYDSGQGFIGQYGYTF. The rearrangement links TRBV6-5 to TRBJ1-2; TRBD1 matches at 10 bases. This CDR3 is 19 amino acids long. Germline V CDR1 and CDR2: MNHEY, SVGAGI. With 2 bases clipped from V and 5 bases from J, the junction kept 17 bases outside the gene matches.

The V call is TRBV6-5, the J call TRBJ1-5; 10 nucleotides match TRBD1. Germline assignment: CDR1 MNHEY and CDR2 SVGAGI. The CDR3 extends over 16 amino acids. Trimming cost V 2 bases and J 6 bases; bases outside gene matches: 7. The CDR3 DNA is TGTGCCAGCAGTTACCCCGGGACAGGGGACGGTCAGCCCCAGCATTTT. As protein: CASSYPGTGDGQPQHF.

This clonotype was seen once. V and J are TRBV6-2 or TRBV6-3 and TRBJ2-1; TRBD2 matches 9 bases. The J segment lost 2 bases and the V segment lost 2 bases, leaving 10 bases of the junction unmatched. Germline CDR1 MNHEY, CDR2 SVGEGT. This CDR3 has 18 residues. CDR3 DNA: TGTGCCAGCAGTTACCCCATTCGACTAGCGGAAGCCTACAATGAGCAGTTCTTC. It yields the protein CASSYPIRLAEAYNEQFF.

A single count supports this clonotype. CDR3 protein: CASSKFYSPLHF. The DNA for the CDR3 is TGTGCCAGCAGCAAGTTCTATTCACCCCTCCACTTT. The chain joins TRBV21-1 to TRBJ1-6. TRBV21-1 is designated a pseudogene. The CDR3 is 12 residues long.

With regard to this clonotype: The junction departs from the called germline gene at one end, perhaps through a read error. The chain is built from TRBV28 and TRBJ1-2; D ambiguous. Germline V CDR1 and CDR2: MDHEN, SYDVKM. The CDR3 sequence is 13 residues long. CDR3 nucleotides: TGTGCCAGCAGTTTAAGGACTAACTATGGCTACACTTTC. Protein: CASSLRTNYGYTF.

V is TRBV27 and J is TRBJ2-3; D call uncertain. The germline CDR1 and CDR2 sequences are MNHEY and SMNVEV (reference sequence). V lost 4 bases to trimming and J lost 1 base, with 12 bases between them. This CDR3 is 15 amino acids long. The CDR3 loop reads CASSSPSVGTDTQYF. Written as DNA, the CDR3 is TGTGCCAGCAGTTCCCCGAGCGTAGGCACAGATACGCAGTATTTT.

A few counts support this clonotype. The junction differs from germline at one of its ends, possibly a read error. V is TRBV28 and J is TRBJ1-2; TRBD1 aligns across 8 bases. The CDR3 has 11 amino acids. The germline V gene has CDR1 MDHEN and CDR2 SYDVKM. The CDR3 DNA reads TGTGCCATCCAGACAGGGGTCGCGTTAAACTTC. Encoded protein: CAIQTGVALNF.

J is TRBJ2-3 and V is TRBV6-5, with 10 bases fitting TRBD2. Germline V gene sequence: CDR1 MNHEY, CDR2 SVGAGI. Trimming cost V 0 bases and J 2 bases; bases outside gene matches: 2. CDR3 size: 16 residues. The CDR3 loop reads CASSYSAGGYTDTQYF. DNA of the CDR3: TGTGCCAGCAGTTACTCAGCGGGAGGGTACACAGATACGCAGTATTTT.

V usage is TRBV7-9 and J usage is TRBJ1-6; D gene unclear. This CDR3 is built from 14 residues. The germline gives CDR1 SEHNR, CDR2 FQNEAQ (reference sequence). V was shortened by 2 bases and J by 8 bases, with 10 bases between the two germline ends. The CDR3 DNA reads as TGTGCCAGCAGCTTAACTGTGTCTGATTCACCCCTCCACTTT. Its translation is CASSLTVSDSPLHF.

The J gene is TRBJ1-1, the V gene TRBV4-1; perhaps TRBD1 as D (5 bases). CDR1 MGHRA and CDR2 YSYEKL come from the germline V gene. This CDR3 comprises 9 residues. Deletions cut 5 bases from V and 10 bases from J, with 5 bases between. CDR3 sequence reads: CASSRGAFF. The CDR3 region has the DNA TGCGCCAGCAGCAGGGGAGCTTTCTTT.

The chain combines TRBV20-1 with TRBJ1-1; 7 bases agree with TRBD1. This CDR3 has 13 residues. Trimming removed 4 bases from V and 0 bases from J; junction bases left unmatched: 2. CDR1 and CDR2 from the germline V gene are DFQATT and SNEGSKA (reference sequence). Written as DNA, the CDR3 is TGCAGTGCTATCGGACAGGTGAACACTGAAGCTTTCTTT. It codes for CSAIGQVNTEAFF.

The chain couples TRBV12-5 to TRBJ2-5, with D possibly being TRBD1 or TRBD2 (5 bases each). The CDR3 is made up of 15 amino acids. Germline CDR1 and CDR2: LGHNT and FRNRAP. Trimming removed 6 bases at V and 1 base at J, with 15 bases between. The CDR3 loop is CASGPGTGAQETQYF. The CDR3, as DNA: TGTGCTAGTGGCCCCGGGACCGGCGCCCAAGAGACCCAGTACTTC.

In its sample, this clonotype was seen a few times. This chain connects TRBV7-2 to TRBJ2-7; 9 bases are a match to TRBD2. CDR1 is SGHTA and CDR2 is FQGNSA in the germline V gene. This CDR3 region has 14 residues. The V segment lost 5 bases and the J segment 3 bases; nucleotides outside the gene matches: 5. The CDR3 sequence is CASSLRTSVYEQYF. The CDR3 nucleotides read TGTGCCAGCAGCCTAAGGACTAGCGTCTACGAGCAGTACTTC.

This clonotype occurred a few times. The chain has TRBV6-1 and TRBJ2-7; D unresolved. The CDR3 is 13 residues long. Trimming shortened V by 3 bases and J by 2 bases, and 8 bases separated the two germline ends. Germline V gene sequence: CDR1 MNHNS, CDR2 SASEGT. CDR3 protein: CASSELDAYEQYF. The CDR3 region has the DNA TGTGCCAGCAGTGAGCTCGATGCCTACGAGCAGTACTTC.

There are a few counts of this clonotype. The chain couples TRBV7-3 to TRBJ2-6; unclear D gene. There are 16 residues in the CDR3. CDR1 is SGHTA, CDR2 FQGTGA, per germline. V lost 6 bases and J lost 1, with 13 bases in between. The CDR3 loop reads CASSRRPTSGANVLTF. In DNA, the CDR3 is TGTGCCAGCAGTAGGCGTCCGACTTCTGGGGCCAACGTCCTGACTTTC. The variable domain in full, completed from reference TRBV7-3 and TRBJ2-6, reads GAGVSQTPSNKVTEKGKYVELRCDPISGHTALYWYRQSLGQGPEFLIYFQGTGAADDSGLPNDRFFAVRPEGSVSTLKIQRTERGDSAVYLCASSRRPTSGANVLTFGAGSRLTVL.

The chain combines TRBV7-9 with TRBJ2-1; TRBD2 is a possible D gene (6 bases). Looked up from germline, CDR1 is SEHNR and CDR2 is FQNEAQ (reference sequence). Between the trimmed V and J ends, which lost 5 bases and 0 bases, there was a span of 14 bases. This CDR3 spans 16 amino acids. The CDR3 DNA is TGTGCCAGCAGCGCCCCCCTAGCGAGCTCCTACAATGAGCAGTTCTTC. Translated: CASSAPLASSYNEQFF.

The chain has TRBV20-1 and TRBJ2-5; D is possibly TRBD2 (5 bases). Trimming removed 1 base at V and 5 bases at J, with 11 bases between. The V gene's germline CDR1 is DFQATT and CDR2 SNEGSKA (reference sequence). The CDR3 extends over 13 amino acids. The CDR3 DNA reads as TGCAGTGCTAGAGGACATCGCGGGGAGACCCAGTACTTC. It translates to CSARGHRGETQYF.